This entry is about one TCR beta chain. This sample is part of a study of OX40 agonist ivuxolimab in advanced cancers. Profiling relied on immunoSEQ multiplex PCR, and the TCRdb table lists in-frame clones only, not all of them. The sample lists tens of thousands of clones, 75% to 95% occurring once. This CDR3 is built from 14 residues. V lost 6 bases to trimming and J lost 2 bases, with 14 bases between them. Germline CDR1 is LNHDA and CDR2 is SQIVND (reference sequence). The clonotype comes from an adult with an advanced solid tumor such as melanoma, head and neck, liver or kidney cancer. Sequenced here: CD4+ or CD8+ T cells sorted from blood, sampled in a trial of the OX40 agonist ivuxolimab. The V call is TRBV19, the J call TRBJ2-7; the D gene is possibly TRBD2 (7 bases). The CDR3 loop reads CASRRGGGPYEQYF. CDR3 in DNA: TGTGCCAGTAGGCGAGGGGGGGGCCCCTACGAGCAGTACTTC. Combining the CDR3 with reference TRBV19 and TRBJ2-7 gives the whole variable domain DGGITQSPKYLFRKEGQNVTLSCEQNLNHDAMYWYRQDPGQGLRLIYYSQIVNDFQKGDIAEGYSVSREKKESFPLTVTSAQKNPTAFYLCASRRGGGPYEQYFGPGTRLTVT.